These 11 T cell receptor beta chains came from one sample sequenced in a study of cytomegalovirus exposure and HLA in healthy donors. PCR involved 60 Vbeta and 13 Jbeta primers. TCRdb's table, derived via immunoSEQ multiplex PCR, lists solely in-frame clones and lacks some. The table shows 180,000 or so clones, with roughly three quarters occurring only once. Sequenced: PBMCs. These TCRs come from a woman in her twenties or thirties in good health and CMV-seropositive.

This rearrangement joins TRBV7-9 to TRBJ1-6; the match to TRBD1 covers 10 bases. The V and J ends lost 0 bases and 7 bases, in that order; junction bases with no gene match: 3. The CDR3 contains 16 residues. Per germline, CDR1 SEHNR and CDR2 FQNEAQ (reference sequence). As DNA, the CDR3 is TGTGCCAGCAGCTTAGCGGGGACAGGGGTGAATTCACCCCTCCACTTT. It encodes CASSLAGTGVNSPLHF.

The chain links TRBV9 to TRBJ2-3; 8 nucleotides agree with TRBD1. Germline CDR1 is SGDLS and CDR2 is YYNGEE. The J segment lost 4 bases and the V segment lost 3 bases, leaving 13 bases of the junction unmatched. The CDR3 has 17 residues. The DNA for the CDR3 is TGTGCCAGCAGCGAGCCATTCGGACAGGGTCCCGCAGATACGCAGTATTTT. Translated: CASSEPFGQGPADTQYF.

For the CDR3, the DNA is TGTGCCATCGGGACAGCCAAGCCCGGACAGCCCCAGCATTTT. It is translated as CAIGTAKPGQPQHF. The chain joins TRBV10-3 to TRBJ1-5; 7 nucleotides align to TRBD1. Germline trimming cut 8 bases from V and 7 bases from J; bases unmatched to any gene: 11. Germline loops: CDR1 ENHRY, CDR2 SYGVKD. This CDR3 comprises 14 residues.

Regarding this clone: The identical CDR3 is also encoded by other nucleotide sequences in the sample. The V call is TRBV5-1, the J call TRBJ2-7; possible D gene TRBD1, 5 bases. The CDR3 extends over 14 amino acids. V was cut by 0 bases and J by 0 bases, with 7 bases left in between. CDR1 SGHRS and CDR2 YFSETQ come from the germline V gene. CDR3 coding DNA: TGCGCCAGCAGCTTGGACAGGCCCTCCTACGAGCAGTACTTC. It translates to CASSLDRPSYEQYF.

V usage is TRBV4-1 and J usage is TRBJ2-7; 12 positions agree with TRBD2. This CDR3 is 17 amino acids long. J lost 0 bases, V lost 2 bases, and 5 bases had no gene match. Looked up from germline, CDR1 is MGHRA and CDR2 is YSYEKL. This CDR3 is CASSQLGLAGPSYEQYF. For the CDR3, the DNA is TGCGCCAGCAGCCAACTTGGACTAGCGGGGCCCTCCTACGAGCAGTACTTC.

This clone was observed a single time. The CDR3 nucleotides are TGTGCCAGTAGTAACAGGGACAGGTCGGTTGAAAAACTGTTTTTT. Its protein is CASSNRDRSVEKLFF. The chain joins TRBV19 to TRBJ1-4; 8 positions match TRBD1. Germline V gives CDR1 LNHDA, CDR2 SQIVND (reference sequence). Trimming removed 4 bases from V and 7 bases from J; junction bases left unmatched: 8. The CDR3 totals 15 residues.

The chain has TRBV27 and TRBJ2-7, with D possibly being TRBD1 (6 bases). The CDR3 is 14 amino acids. V was shortened by 8 bases and J by 2 bases, with 16 bases between the two germline ends. Germline CDR1 reads MNHEY; CDR2 reads SMNVEV (reference sequence). This CDR3 is CASGLHRAPYEQYF. The CDR3 DNA reads as TGTGCCAGCGGACTCCACAGGGCTCCCTACGAGCAGTACTTC.

The chain joins TRBV18 to TRBJ2-1, with 10 bases matching TRBD2. The V gene's germline CDR1 is KGHSH and CDR2 LQKENI. V lost 2 bases and J lost 8; bases outside the gene matches: 9. The CDR3 covers 16 residues. This CDR3 reads CASSPTSGDYVDEQFF. The DNA of the CDR3 is TGTGCCAGCTCACCAACTAGCGGGGATTATGTCGATGAGCAGTTCTTC.

The chain links TRBV28 to TRBJ2-7, with TRBD1 as a possible D gene (5 bases). The CDR3 totals 16 residues. Trimming took off 4 bases at V and 6 bases at J, with 22 bases between the two ends. Germline V CDR1 and CDR2: MDHEN, SYDVKM. CDR3 loop: CASSSPGSFVQVEQYF. In DNA, the CDR3 is TGTGCCAGCAGTTCCCCAGGGTCGTTCGTCCAGGTCGAGCAGTACTTC.

The table lists this clone with a count of one. This rearrangement joins TRBV18 to TRBJ2-1, with D possibly being TRBD2 (5 bases). The germline gives CDR1 KGHSH, CDR2 LQKENI. Trimming stripped 0 bases from V and 8 bases from J, with 8 bases between. The CDR3 is 13 residues long. The CDR3 sequence: CASSPPAGDEQFF. As DNA, the CDR3 is TGTGCCAGCTCACCACCTGCCGGGGATGAGCAGTTCTTC. Full variable domain (rest looked up from reference TRBV18 and TRBJ2-1): NAGVMQNPRHLVRRRGQEARLRCSPMKGHSHVYWYRQLPEEGLKFMVYLQKENIIDESGMPKERFSAEFPKEGPSILRIQQVVRGDSAAYFCASSPPAGDEQFFGPGTRLTVL.

This chain joins TRBV11-3 and TRBJ2-7; D remains unclear. V lost 5 bases, J lost 4 bases, and 12 bases lay in between. Germline V gene lookup returns CDR1 SGHNT and CDR2 YENEEA. This CDR3 spans 13 amino acids. The CDR3 region has the DNA TGTGCCAGCAGCGCAAACCTCGGGTACGAGCAGTACTTC. Translation: CASSANLGYEQYF. Supplemented by reference TRBV11-3 and TRBJ2-7, the full variable domain reads EAGVVQSPRYKIIEKKQPVAFWCNPISGHNTLYWYLQNLGQGPELLIRYENEEAVDDSQLPKDRFSAERLKGVDSTLKIQPAELGDSAVYLCASSANLGYEQYFGPGTRLTVT.